This T cell receptor (beta chain) derives from a study of T-cell memory formation after mild COVID-19. Overall study: Across donors, TCR clusters were largely donor specific.

This clonotype was found a few times. The antigen remains undetermined. MiXCR was run by TCRdb on the 5' RACE reads, yielding one entry per CDR3 protein. The table has tens of thousands of distinct CDR3 sequences, more than 13% seen once; the top ten hold about 43%. Study-wide results and caveats: Clones that contracted from day 15 to 85 were balanced CD4/CD8, while later expanders leaned CD4+. CD4+ clones that contracted lay mainly in CM and EM; CD8+ ones lay in EMRA.

CDR1 and CDR2 from the germline V gene are LGHNA and YSLEER. This CDR3 is 17 amino acids long. Trimming stripped 0 bases from V and 1 base from J, with 15 bases between. This clonotype was obtained from a man between 18 and 35 years old who had mild COVID-19 (a few samples of this study predate the infection). Cell type and time point are not known. The rearrangement joins TRBV4-3 to TRBJ1-1; D unresolved. Material for sequencing was PBMCs or a T cell subset sorted from them (not recorded which). The CDR3 DNA follows: TGCGCCAGCAGCCAAGATCGATCCTCCGGGTGGAACACTGAAGCTTTCTTT. Residues: CASSQDRSSGWNTEAFF.